The 14 T cell receptor beta chains below come from one sample, sequenced in a study of cytomegalovirus exposure and HLA in healthy donors. With 60 Vbeta and 13 Jbeta primers, the PCR was carried out. Clones were read by immunoSEQ multiplex PCR, and TCRdb kept only the in-frame ones, dropping some. This sample has 170,000 or so clones, with roughly 80% found just once. Material for sequencing was PBMCs. The receptors were sampled from a man in his late teens or twenties in good health and CMV-seronegative.

CDR3 nucleotides: TGTGCCATCAGTGATGAAAGGGACATTATAAATGAAAAACTGTTTTTT. Translating it yields CAISDERDIINEKLFF. V and J are TRBV10-3 and TRBJ1-4, with D possibly TRBD1 on 6 matching bases. V lost 3 bases and J lost 5, with 16 bases in between. Germline CDR1 reads ENHRY; CDR2 reads SYGVKD. This CDR3 is 16 amino acids long.

This chain connects TRBV6-1 to TRBJ2-7, with 7 bases fitting TRBD1. The CDR3 covers 13 residues. Germline V gene sequence: CDR1 MNHNS, CDR2 SASEGT. V lost 6 bases, J lost 2 bases, and 4 bases stayed unmatched. The CDR3 loop reads CASSPGTAYEQYF. CDR3 DNA: TGTGCCAGCAGCCCCGGGACAGCCTACGAGCAGTACTTC.

The chain combines TRBV5-1 with TRBJ1-1; D is unresolved. V dropped 6 bases and J dropped 2 bases, with 5 bases sitting between them. Per germline, CDR1 SGHRS and CDR2 YFSETQ. The CDR3 has 11 amino acids. CDR3 bases: TGCGCCAGCAACTCCAACACTGAAGCTTTCTTT. Its translation is CASNSNTEAFF. Using reference TRBV5-1 and TRBJ1-1 for the parts outside the CDR3, the full variable domain is KAGVTQTPRYLIKTRGQQVTLSCSPISGHRSVSWYQQTPGQGLQFLFEYFSETQRNKGNFPGRFSGRQFSNSRSEMNVSTLELGDSALYLCASNSNTEAFFGQGTRLTVV.

This rearrangement joins TRBV7-8 to TRBJ2-1; the D gene is possibly TRBD1 (6 bases). This CDR3 region has 15 residues. CDR1 is SGHVS and CDR2 is FQNEAQ in the germline V gene. The ends were cut back, 4 bases at V and 3 bases at J, with 13 bases in the middle. The CDR3 is CASSSTGQLYNEQFF. The CDR3 nucleotides read TGTGCCAGCAGCTCTACGGGACAACTCTACAATGAGCAGTTCTTC. The whole variable domain, remainder taken from reference TRBV7-8 and TRBJ2-1, is GAGVSQSPRYKVAKRGQDVALRCDPISGHVSLFWYQQALGQGPEFLTYFQNEAQLDKSGLPSDRFFAERPEGSVSTLKIQRTQQEDSAVYLCASSSTGQLYNEQFFGPGTRLTVL.

V is TRBV28 and J is TRBJ2-3, with D perhaps matching TRBD2 (5 bases). The V end was cut by 10 bases, the J end by 0 bases, with 14 bases between. CDR1 is MDHEN and CDR2 is SYDVKM in the germline V gene. CDR3 size: 14 residues. DNA of the CDR3: TGTGCCACCCTAGCACCCTTCAGCACAGATACGCAGTATTTT. Translated: CATLAPFSTDTQYF. The full variable domain, completed using reference TRBV28 and TRBJ2-3, is DVKVTQSSRYLVKRTGEKVFLECVQDMDHENMFWYRQDPGLGLRLIYFSYDVKMKEKGDIPEGYSVSREKKERFSLILESASTNQTSMYLCATLAPFSTDTQYFGPGTRLTVL.

Only a few counts were recorded for this clone. The chain links TRBV19 to TRBJ1-5, with 9 bases lining up with TRBD1. Germline loops: CDR1 LNHDA, CDR2 SQIVND (reference sequence). V lost 6 bases and J lost 5; bases outside the gene matches: 11. The CDR3 is 16 residues long. The CDR3 sequence: CASSVRGGQGYQPQHF. For the CDR3, the DNA is TGTGCCAGTAGCGTCAGAGGGGGACAGGGTTATCAGCCCCAGCATTTT.

This chain joins TRBV6-1 and TRBJ2-1; 9 bases line up with TRBD2. This CDR3 comprises 12 residues. The V segment lost 8 bases and the J segment 14 bases; nucleotides outside the gene matches: 10. CDR1 and CDR2 (germline): MNHNS, SASEGT. CDR3 region: CASFRGRGGEFF. The CDR3 region has the DNA TGTGCCAGCTTCCGAGGGCGGGGGGGCGAGTTCTTC.

The chain joins TRBV18 to TRBJ1-5, with a weak D call TRBD1 (6 bases). With 3 bases removed from V and 3 bases from J, the gap between germline ends came to 12 bases. The germline CDR1 and CDR2 sequences are KGHSH and LQKENI. CDR3 length: 15 residues. This CDR3 is CASSPSTGNNQPQHF. CDR3 bases: TGTGCCAGCTCACCCTCGACAGGCAACAATCAGCCCCAGCATTTT.

This chain joins TRBV7-9 and TRBJ1-1; tentatively, D is TRBD1 (5 bases). Per germline, CDR1 SEHNR and CDR2 FQNEAQ (reference sequence). The ends were cut back, 4 bases at V and 5 bases at J, with 11 bases in the middle. CDR3 length equals 13 residues. In DNA, the CDR3 is TGTGCCAGCAGCTACAGACCAGGGACTGAAGCTTTCTTT. Encoded protein: CASSYRPGTEAFF.

On this clone: The identical CDR3 is also encoded by other nucleotide sequences in the sample. In DNA form, the CDR3 reads TGTGCCAGTAGTATCGACAGGGGTCGGTACGAGCAGTACTTC. Translated, it gives CASSIDRGRYEQYF. The J gene is TRBJ2-7, the V gene TRBV19; 8 bases match TRBD1. CDR1 LNHDA and CDR2 SQIVND come from the germline V gene (reference sequence). The CDR3 runs 14 residues. The trim removed 3 bases at V and 4 bases at J, leaving 5 bases unmatched. The variable domain in full, with the rest retrieved from reference TRBV19 and TRBJ2-7, is DGGITQSPKYLFRKEGQNVTLSCEQNLNHDAMYWYRQDPGQGLRLIYYSQIVNDFQKGDIAEGYSVSREKKESFPLTVTSAQKNPTAFYLCASSIDRGRYEQYFGPGTRLTVT.

The genes are TRBV6-1 and TRBJ1-2; 7 nucleotides match TRBD1. Per the germline V gene, CDR1 is MNHNS and CDR2 is SASEGT. V lost 3 bases and J lost 3; bases outside the gene matches: 7. This CDR3 has 15 residues. The CDR3 sequence is CASSDRGQSYYGYTF. The DNA of the CDR3 is TGTGCCAGCAGTGATAGGGGACAGAGCTACTATGGCTACACCTTC.

This chain joins TRBV28 and TRBJ1-4; maybe TRBD1 (5 bases). In germline, CDR1 is MDHEN, CDR2 SYDVKM. The V end was cut by 3 bases, the J end by 1 base, with 9 bases between. The CDR3 sequence is 15 residues long. The CDR3 loop is CASSLSGGTNEKLFF. CDR3 nucleotides: TGTGCCAGCAGTTTGAGCGGGGGAACTAATGAAAAACTGTTTTTT.

The V gene is TRBV6-5, the J gene TRBJ2-1; the D gene is possibly TRBD1 (6 bases). The V end lost 0 bases, the J end lost 13 bases, and 7 bases lay between the germline ends. Germline values: CDR1 MNHEY, CDR2 SVGAGI. The length of the CDR3 is 11 residues. This CDR3 is CASSYSGHQFF. The CDR3 DNA is TGTGCCAGCAGTTACTCGGGACACCAGTTCTTC.

The chain uses TRBV2 and TRBJ2-7; TRBD1 matches 11 bases. Germline CDR1 is SNHLY and CDR2 is FYNNEI. Trimming at V came to 4 bases and at J to 6 bases, leaving 8 bases not matched to a gene. The CDR3 totals 15 residues. The CDR3 nucleotides read TGTGCCAGCAGTGGGGGACAGGGGGTAATGGGCGAGCAGTACTTC. It translates to CASSGGQGVMGEQYF.